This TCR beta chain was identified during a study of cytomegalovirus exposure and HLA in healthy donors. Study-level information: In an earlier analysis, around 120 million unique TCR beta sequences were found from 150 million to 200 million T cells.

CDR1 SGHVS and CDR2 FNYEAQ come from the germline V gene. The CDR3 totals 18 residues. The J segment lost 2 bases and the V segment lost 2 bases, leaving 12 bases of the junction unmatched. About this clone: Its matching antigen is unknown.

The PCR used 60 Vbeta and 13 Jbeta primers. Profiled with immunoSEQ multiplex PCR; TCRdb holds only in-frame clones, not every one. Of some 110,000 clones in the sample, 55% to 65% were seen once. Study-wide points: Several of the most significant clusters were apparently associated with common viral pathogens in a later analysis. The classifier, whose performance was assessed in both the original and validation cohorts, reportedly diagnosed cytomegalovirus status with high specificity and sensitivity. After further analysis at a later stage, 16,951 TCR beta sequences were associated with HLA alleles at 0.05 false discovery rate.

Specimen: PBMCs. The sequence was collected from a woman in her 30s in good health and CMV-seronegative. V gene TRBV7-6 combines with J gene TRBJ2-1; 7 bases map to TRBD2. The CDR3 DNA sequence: TGTGCCAGCAGCTTAAACCCCGAATTTGCGGGGGCCTACAATGAGCAGTTCTTC. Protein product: CASSLNPEFAGAYNEQFF.